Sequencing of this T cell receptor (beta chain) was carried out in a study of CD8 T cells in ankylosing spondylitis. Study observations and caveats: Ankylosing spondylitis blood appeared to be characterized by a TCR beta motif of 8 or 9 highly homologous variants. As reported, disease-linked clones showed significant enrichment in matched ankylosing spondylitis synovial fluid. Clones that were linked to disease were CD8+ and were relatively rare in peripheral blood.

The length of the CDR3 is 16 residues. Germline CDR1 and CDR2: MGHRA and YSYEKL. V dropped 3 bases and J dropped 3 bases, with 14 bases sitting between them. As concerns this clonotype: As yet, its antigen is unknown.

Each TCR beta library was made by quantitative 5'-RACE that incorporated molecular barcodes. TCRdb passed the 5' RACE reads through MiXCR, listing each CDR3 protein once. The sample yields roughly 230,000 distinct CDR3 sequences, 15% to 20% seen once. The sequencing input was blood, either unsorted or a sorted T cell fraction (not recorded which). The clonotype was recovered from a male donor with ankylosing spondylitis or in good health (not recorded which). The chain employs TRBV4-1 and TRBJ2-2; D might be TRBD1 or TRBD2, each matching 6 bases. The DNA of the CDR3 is TGCGCCAGCAGCCACGCAAGGGGGGTAGACACCGGGGAGCTGTTTTTT. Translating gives CASSHARGVDTGELFF.